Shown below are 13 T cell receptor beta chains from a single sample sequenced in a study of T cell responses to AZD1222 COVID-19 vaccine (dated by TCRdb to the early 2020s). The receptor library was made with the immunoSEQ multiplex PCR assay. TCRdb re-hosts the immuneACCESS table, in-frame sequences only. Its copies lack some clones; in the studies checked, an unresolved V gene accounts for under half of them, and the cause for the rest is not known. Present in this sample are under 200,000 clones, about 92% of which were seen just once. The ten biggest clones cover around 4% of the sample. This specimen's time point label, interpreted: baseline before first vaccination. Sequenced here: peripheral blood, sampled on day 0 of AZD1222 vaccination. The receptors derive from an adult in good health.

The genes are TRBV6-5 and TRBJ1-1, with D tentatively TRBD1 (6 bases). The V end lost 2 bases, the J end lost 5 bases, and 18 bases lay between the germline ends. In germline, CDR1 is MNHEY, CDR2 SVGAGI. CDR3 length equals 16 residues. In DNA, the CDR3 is TGTGCCAGCAGTTACCGGGGGCGCGGAAGACGGACTGAAGCTTTCTTT. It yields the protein CASSYRGRGRRTEAFF.

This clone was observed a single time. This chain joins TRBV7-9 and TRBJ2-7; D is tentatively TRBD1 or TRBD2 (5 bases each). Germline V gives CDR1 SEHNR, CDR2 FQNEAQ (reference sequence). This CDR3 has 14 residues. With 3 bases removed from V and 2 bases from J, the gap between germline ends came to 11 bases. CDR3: CASSFGAGAYEQYF. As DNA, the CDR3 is TGTGCCAGCAGCTTCGGGGCAGGCGCCTACGAGCAGTACTTC. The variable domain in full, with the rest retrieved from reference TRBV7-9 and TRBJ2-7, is DTGVSQNPRHKITKRGQNVTFRCDPISEHNRLYWYRQTLGQGPEFLTYFQNEAQLEKSRLLSDRFSAERPKGSFSTLEIQRTEQGDSAMYLCASSFGAGAYEQYFGPGTRLTVT.

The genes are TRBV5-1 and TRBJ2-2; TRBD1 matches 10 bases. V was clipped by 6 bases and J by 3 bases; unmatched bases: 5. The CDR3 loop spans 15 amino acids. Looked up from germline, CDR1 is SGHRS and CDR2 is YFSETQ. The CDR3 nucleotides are TGCGCCAGCAACCCGGGACAGGGGTACACCGGGGAGCTGTTTTTT. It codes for CASNPGQGYTGELFF.

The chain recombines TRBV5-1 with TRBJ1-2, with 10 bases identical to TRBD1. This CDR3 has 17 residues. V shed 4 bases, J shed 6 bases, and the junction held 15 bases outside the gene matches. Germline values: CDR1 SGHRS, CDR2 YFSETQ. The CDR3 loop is CASSAGTGAFTPHGYTF. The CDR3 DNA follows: TGCGCCAGCAGCGCCGGGACAGGGGCGTTCACCCCCCATGGCTACACCTTC.

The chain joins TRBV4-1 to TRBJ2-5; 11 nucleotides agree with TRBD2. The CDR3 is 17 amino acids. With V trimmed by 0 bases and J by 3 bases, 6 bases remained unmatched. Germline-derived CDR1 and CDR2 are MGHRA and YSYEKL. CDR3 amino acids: CASSQDHRLAGKETQYF. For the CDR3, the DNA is TGCGCCAGCAGCCAAGATCATCGACTAGCGGGAAAAGAGACCCAGTACTTC.

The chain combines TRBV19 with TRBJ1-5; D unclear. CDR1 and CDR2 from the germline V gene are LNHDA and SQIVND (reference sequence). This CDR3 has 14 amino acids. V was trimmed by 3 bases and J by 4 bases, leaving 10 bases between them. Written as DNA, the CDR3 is TGTGCCAGTAGTATGGCCGGAGTTAATCAGCCCCAGCATTTT. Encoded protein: CASSMAGVNQPQHF.

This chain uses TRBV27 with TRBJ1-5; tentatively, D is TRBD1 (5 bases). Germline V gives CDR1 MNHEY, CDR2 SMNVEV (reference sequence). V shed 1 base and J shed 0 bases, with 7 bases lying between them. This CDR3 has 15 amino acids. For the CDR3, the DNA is TGTGCCAGCAGTTTATGGGGGAATAGCAATCAGCCCCAGCATTTT. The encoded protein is CASSLWGNSNQPQHF.

The CDR3 DNA is TGTGCCAGCAGCTTGGCTCAGACAGGGCAAACCTACAATGAGCAGTTCTTC. It yields the protein CASSLAQTGQTYNEQFF. This chain uses TRBV5-4 with TRBJ2-1, with TRBD1 identical over 7 bases. This CDR3 has 17 amino acids. Germline assignment: CDR1 SGHNT and CDR2 YYREEE (reference sequence). The V gene end was trimmed by 0 bases and the J gene end by 2 bases; junction bases not matched to a gene: 8.

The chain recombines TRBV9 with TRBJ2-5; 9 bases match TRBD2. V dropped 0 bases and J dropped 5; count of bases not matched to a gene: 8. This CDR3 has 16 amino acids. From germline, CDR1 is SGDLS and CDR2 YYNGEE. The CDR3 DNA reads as TGTGCCAGCAGCGTAGCAGGGACTAGCCTCGGGGAGACCCAGTACTTC. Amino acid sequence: CASSVAGTSLGETQYF.

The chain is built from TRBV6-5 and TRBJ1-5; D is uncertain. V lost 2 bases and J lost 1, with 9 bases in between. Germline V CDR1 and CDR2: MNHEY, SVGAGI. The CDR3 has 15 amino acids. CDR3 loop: CASSYPGRSNQPQHF. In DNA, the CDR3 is TGTGCCAGCAGTTACCCCGGCCGGAGCAATCAGCCCCAGCATTTT.

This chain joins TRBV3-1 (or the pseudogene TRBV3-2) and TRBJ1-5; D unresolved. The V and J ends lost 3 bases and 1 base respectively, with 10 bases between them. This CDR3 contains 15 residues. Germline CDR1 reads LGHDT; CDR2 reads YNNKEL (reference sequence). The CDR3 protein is CASSHGHLSNQPQHF. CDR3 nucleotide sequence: TGTGCCAGCAGCCATGGCCACCTAAGCAATCAGCCCCAGCATTTT.

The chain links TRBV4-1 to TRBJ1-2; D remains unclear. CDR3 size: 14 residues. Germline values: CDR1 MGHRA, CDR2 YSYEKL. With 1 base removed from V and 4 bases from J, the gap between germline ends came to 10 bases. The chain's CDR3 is CASSQGRPSYGYTF. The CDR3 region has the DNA TGCGCCAGCAGCCAAGGTAGACCCAGCTATGGCTACACCTTC.

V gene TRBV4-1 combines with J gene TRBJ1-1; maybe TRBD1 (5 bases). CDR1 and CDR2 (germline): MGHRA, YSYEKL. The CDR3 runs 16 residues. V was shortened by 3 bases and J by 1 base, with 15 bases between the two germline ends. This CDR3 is CASSHIWGRTNTEAFF. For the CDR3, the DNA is TGCGCCAGCAGCCATATATGGGGACGGACGAACACTGAAGCTTTCTTT.